The TCR beta chain described here comes from a study of blood T cell repertoires in COVID-19. Profiled with immunoSEQ multiplex PCR; TCRdb holds only in-frame clones, not every one. Of 110,000 to 150,000 clones listed, roughly 80% are singletons. The CDR3 has 15 residues. Trimming pared 1 base from V and 4 bases from J, leaving 11 bases between. Germline V CDR1 and CDR2: SEHNR, FQNEAQ (reference sequence). The chain has TRBV7-9 and TRBJ1-5; TRBD1 might be the D (5 bases). The specimen sequenced was peripheral blood. The sequence derives from a man in his forties or fifties with active or convalescent COVID-19. CDR3 protein: CASSLDVGGNQPQHF. The CDR3 bases are TGTGCCAGCAGCTTAGACGTTGGGGGGAATCAGCCCCAGCATTTT.